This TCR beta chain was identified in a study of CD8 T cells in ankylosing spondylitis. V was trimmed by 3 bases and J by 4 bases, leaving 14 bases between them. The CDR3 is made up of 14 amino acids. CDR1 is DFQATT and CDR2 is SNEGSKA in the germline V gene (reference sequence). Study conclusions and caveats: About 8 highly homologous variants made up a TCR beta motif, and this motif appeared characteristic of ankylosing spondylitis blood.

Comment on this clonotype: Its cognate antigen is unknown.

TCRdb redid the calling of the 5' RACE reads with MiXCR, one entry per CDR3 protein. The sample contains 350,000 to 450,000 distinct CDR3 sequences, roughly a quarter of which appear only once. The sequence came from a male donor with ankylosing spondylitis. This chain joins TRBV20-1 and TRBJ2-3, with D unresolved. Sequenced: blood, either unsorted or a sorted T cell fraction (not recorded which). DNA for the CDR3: TGCAGTGCTAGGCCCTCCTCCCGGCCAGATACGCAGTATTTT. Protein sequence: CSARPSSRPDTQYF.